The rows below give T cell receptor beta chains drawn from one sample of a study of blood T cell repertoires in COVID-19. Produced via immunoSEQ multiplex PCR; TCRdb's table is partial and in-frame only. The sample consists of about 180,000 clones, approximately 85% of them appearing once. The sequenced sample consisted of PBMCs or T cells enriched from blood (not recorded which). The receptors come from a man between 40 and 49 years old who had recovered from COVID-19. Both conserved end residues are part of each CDR3. Fields, in order: clone size, D gene, V gene, J gene, CDR3 protein, CDR3 DNA. A D gene is named only where the DNA matches it firmly. Not all rows give a size; the values are once, few, many and, for expanded clones, a class.

.,.,TRBV30,TRBJ1-6,CAWRHNNSPLHF,TGTGCTTGGCGACACAATAATTCACCCCTCCACTTT
.,.,TRBV14,TRBJ2-7,CASSQDREDEQYF,TGTGCCAGCAGCCAAGACAGGGAAGACGAGCAGTACTTC
.,TRBD1,TRBV28,TRBJ1-2,CASSDADRPDTF,TGTGCCAGCAGTGATGCGGACAGGCCGGACACCTTC
.,.,TRBV19,TRBJ1-2,CASSPRGVYGYTF,TGTGCCAGTAGTCCTCGGGGGGTCTATGGCTACACCTTC
.,.,TRBV27,TRBJ1-3,CASSLSGTSLSGNTIYF,TGTGCCAGCAGTTTATCGGGGACAAGCCTCTCTGGAAACACCATATATTTT
.,.,TRBV11-2,TRBJ2-1,CASSLVGGGAGLYNEQFF,TGTGCCAGCAGCTTAGTAGGAGGGGGAGCGGGGCTCTACAATGAGCAGTTCTTC
few,.,TRBV10-3,TRBJ1-1,CAISAGSDDTEAFF,TGTGCCATCAGTGCGGGGAGTGATGACACTGAAGCTTTCTTT
.,TRBD1,TRBV19,TRBJ2-6,CASLLDRAGANVLTF,TGTGCCAGCCTTCTCGACAGGGCTGGGGCCAACGTCCTGACTTTC
.,TRBD1,TRBV3-1/TRBV3-2,TRBJ1-1,CASRRGQENTEAFF,TGTGCCAGTCGGAGGGGACAGGAGAACACTGAAGCTTTCTTT
.,.,TRBV6-5,TRBJ2-1,CATRLDSYNEQFF,TGTGCCACGCGATTAGACAGCTACAATGAGCAGTTCTTC
.,TRBD1,TRBV9,TRBJ2-2,CASSDRDRGTGELFF,TGTGCCAGCAGCGACCGGGACAGGGGTACCGGGGAGCTGTTTTTT
.,TRBD1,TRBV30,TRBJ1-5,CAWAGQGGGQPQHF,TGTGCCTGGGCGGGACAGGGGGGTGGTCAGCCCCAGCATTTT
.,.,TRBV5-1,TRBJ1-1,CASSAGGVGDGAFF,TGCGCCAGCAGCGCGGGAGGGGTAGGGGATGGAGCTTTCTTT
.,TRBD1,TRBV5-1,TRBJ2-3,CASSSTGGPVSDTQYF,TGCGCCAGCAGCTCAACAGGGGGCCCCGTCTCAGATACGCAGTATTTT
few,.,TRBV20-1,TRBJ2-5,CSVLAQETQYF,TGCAGTGTGCTAGCCCAAGAGACCCAGTACTTC
.,TRBD1,TRBV4-1,TRBJ1-4,CASSPGQGNEKLFF,TGCGCCAGCAGTCCCGGACAGGGAAACGAAAAACTGTTTTTT
once,.,TRBV2,TRBJ2-2,CASSNRDTGELFF,TGTGCCAGCAGTAACAGGGACACCGGGGAGCTGTTTTTT
.,.,TRBV6-1,TRBJ1-1,CASSEWPKPEAFF,TGTGCCAGCAGTGAATGGCCAAAACCTGAAGCTTTCTTT
.,.,TRBV6-1,TRBJ2-3,CASSEMGGYQLRNTQYF,TGTGCCAGCAGTGAAATGGGGGGTTACCAGTTAAGGAATACGCAGTATTTT
.,TRBD1,TRBV27,TRBJ2-3,CASRRTGNTDTQYF,TGTGCCAGCAGGAGGACAGGGAATACAGATACGCAGTATTTT
.,.,TRBV18,TRBJ1-5,CASSPLGGRYSNQPQHF,TGTGCCAGCTCACCACTGGGAGGGCGTTATAGCAATCAGCCCCAGCATTTT
.,TRBD1,TRBV10-1,TRBJ1-1,CASSADRRTEAFF,TGCGCCAGCAGCGCGGACAGGAGAACTGAAGCTTTCTTT
.,.,TRBV11-1,TRBJ1-6,CASSTSGYNSPLHF,TGTGCCAGCAGCACCTCCGGCTATAATTCACCCCTCCACTTT
.,.,TRBV28,TRBJ2-5,CASTKGGIKTQYF,TGTGCCAGCACCAAGGGGGGGATTAAGACCCAGTACTTC
.,TRBD1,TRBV2,TRBJ2-7,CASSERDRAGEQYF,TGTGCCAGCAGTGAAAGGGACAGGGCTGGGGAGCAGTACTTC
few,.,TRBV10-2,TRBJ1-5,CASSGDNRNQPQHF,TGCGCCAGCAGTGGGGACAATCGCAATCAGCCCCAGCATTTT
.,TRBD1,TRBV28,TRBJ1-2,CASSQGQWSYGYTF,TGTGCCAGCAGTCAGGGACAGTGGAGCTATGGCTACACCTTC
.,TRBD2,TRBV9,TRBJ2-1,CASSVRGVSSYNEQFF,TGTGCCAGCAGCGTACGGGGGGTCAGCTCCTACAATGAGCAGTTCTTC